The clone carrying this T cell receptor (beta chain) has a count of ten or more. Its antigen is unknown. The V gene's germline CDR1 is MGHDK and CDR2 SYGVNS. The CDR3 has 16 residues. V lost 2 bases, J lost 5 bases, and 18 bases lay in between. This entry is derived from a study of early T cells in non-severe SARS-CoV-2 infection. Looking at the study overall: Sequenced material consisted of bulk RNA (from unsorted whole blood), and chains were unpaired.

Individual cDNA molecules carried attached unique molecular identifiers. TCRdb reprocessed the 5' RACE reads with MiXCR, giving one entry per CDR3 protein. In the table there are about 77,000 distinct CDR3 sequences, about 9.6% of which are singletons. Regarding the study as a whole: The study's VDJdb matching favored anti-spike CD8 responses and missed private and CD4 specificities.

The source of this sequence is an adult who was a healthcare worker with PCR-confirmed SARS-CoV-2 infection or an uninfected control (not recorded which). The chain combines TRBV25-1 with TRBJ2-5; TRBD1 might be the D (6 bases). The source material was whole blood. CDR3 DNA sequence: TGTGCCAGCAGTGAAGGGGTCAGGGGAGAGTGGGAGACCCAGTACTTC. Its protein is CASSEGVRGEWETQYF.